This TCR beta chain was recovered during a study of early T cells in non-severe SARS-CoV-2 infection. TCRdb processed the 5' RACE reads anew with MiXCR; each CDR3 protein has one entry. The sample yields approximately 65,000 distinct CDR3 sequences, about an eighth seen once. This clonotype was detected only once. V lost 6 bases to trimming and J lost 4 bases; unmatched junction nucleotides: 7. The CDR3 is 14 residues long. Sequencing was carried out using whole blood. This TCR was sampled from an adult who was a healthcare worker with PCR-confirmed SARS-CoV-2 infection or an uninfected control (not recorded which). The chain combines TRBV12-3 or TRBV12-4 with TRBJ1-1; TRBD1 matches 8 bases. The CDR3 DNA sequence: TGTGCCAGCAGGACTCAGGGGGCTTTCACTGAAGCTTTCTTT. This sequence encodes CASRTQGAFTEAFF.